This T cell receptor (beta chain) was found in a study of technical replicates of blood from a handful of donors. The CDR3 consists of 13 residues. Per germline, CDR1 SNHLY and CDR2 FYNNEI. Losses at the gene ends were 7 bases for V and 6 bases for J; bases not matched to a gene: 6. The method was immunoSEQ multiplex PCR; TCRdb's version includes in-frame clones alone and lacks a portion of them. The sample holds about 81,000 clones, 90% to 96% seen once. This chain links TRBV2 with TRBJ1-1, with 9 bases matching TRBD1. The receptor's source is a human donor in good health. Input material: T cells isolated from PBMCs. The CDR3: CASIRTGDPEAFF. CDR3 DNA: TGTGCCAGCATTCGGACAGGGGACCCTGAAGCTTTCTTT. The full variable domain, with the rest looked up from reference TRBV2 and TRBJ1-1, is EPEVTQTPSHQVTQMGQEVILRCVPISNHLYFYWYRQILGQKVEFLVSFYNNEISEKSEIFDDQFSVERPDGSNFTLKIRSTKLEDSAMYFCASIRTGDPEAFFGQGTRLTVV.